The 15 T cell receptor beta chains below were found in one sample sequenced in a study of blood T cell repertoires in COVID-19. Data came from immunoSEQ multiplex PCR; TCRdb stores just in-frame clones and leaves some out. The sample records fewer than 600,000 clones, roughly nine tenths being singletons. Sequenced: peripheral blood. The receptors come from a young man with COVID-19, enrolled during active disease.

This CDR3 reads CASRKGGDEQFF. The CDR3, as DNA: TGTGCCAGCAGGAAAGGGGGAGATGAGCAGTTCTTC. This rearrangement joins TRBV12-3 or TRBV12-4 to TRBJ2-1; D may be TRBD1 (6 bases). V lost 6 bases to trimming and J lost 8 bases, with 11 bases between them. The CDR3 spans 12 residues.

The chain carries TRBV7-9 and TRBJ2-5, with 7 bases aligning to TRBD1. Germline V lookup: CDR1 SEHNR, CDR2 FQNEAQ (reference sequence). V lost 3 bases and J lost 2; bases outside the gene matches: 3. The CDR3 totals 14 residues. CDR3 protein: CASSFGTAQETQYF. The CDR3 DNA follows: TGTGCCAGCAGCTTCGGGACAGCGCAAGAGACCCAGTACTTC.

The chain has TRBV3-1 (or the pseudogene TRBV3-2) and TRBJ2-7, with TRBD2 matching 12 bases. CDR3 length equals 15 residues. CDR1 and CDR2 (germline): LGHDT, YNNKEL (reference sequence). With 2 bases clipped from V and 4 bases from J, the junction kept 3 bases outside the gene matches. The CDR3 DNA sequence: TGTGCCAGCAGCCAAACTAGCGGGGGGACGTACGAGCAGTACTTC. It specifies CASSQTSGGTYEQYF.

The J gene is TRBJ1-1, the V gene TRBV5-1, with 7 bases matching TRBD1. The CDR3 spans 13 residues. Germline V gene lookup returns CDR1 SGHRS and CDR2 YFSETQ. V lost 3 bases, J lost 5 bases, and 4 bases stayed unmatched. The CDR3 reads CASSSPGGTEAFF. The CDR3 DNA reads TGCGCCAGCAGCTCACCAGGGGGGACTGAAGCTTTCTTT.

The chain combines TRBV19 with TRBJ2-2, with 9 bases identical to TRBD1. CDR3 size: 16 residues. Germline V gene sequence: CDR1 LNHDA, CDR2 SQIVND (reference sequence). Germline trimming cut 8 bases from V and 5 bases from J; bases unmatched to any gene: 12. The CDR3 DNA sequence: TGTGCCAGTGCGATGACCGGGACAGGGAATACCGGGGAGCTGTTTTTT. Amino acid sequence: CASAMTGTGNTGELFF.

The chain is built from TRBV30 and TRBJ1-2; a weak D match, TRBD1 (5 bases). V was pared by 8 bases and J by 5 bases, with 18 bases between. The CDR3 has 13 amino acids. The germline V gene encodes CDR1 GTSNPN and CDR2 SVGIG (reference sequence). The CDR3 DNA is TGTGCCGCAAGGCGGGGCGCTGGGTATGGCTACACCTTC. Residues: CAARRGAGYGYTF.

The chain recombines TRBV2 with TRBJ2-7, with TRBD1 matching 7 bases. This CDR3 is 15 amino acids long. J lost 1 base, V lost 8 bases, and 11 bases had no gene match. Germline values: CDR1 SNHLY, CDR2 FYNNEI. CDR3 in DNA: TGTGCCAGCCGCCCCTCCGCAGGGGGTTCCTACGAGCAGTACTTC. This encodes CASRPSAGGSYEQYF.

Comments on this clone: Within the sample, other DNA sequences also encode this same CDR3. The chain is built from TRBV19 and TRBJ1-2, with D possibly TRBD1 on 6 matching bases. The germline gives CDR1 LNHDA, CDR2 SQIVND (reference sequence). The CDR3 runs 13 residues. Trimming took 6 bases from V and 4 from J, leaving 12 bases between them. The CDR3 sequence is CASRTGTSYGYTF. The CDR3 DNA follows: TGTGCCAGTAGGACGGGGACAAGCTATGGCTACACCTTC.

The rearrangement joins TRBV7-8 to TRBJ2-7; 8 bases are shared with TRBD1. J lost 7 bases, V lost 5 bases, and 7 bases had no gene match. CDR3 length: 13 residues. The germline gives CDR1 SGHVS, CDR2 FQNEAQ. CDR3 nucleotides: TGTGCCAGCAGCCTGGACAGGGTGAGGGAGCAGTACTTC. It translates to CASSLDRVREQYF.

The chain recombines TRBV6-5 with TRBJ2-7; D possibly corresponds to TRBD2 (7 bases). Trimming removed 6 bases from V and 7 bases from J, with 16 bases in between. CDR1 and CDR2 (germline): MNHEY, SVGAGI. The CDR3 has 13 residues. This CDR3 reads CASRLGGAREQYF. The CDR3 nucleotides read TGTGCCAGCAGGCTGGGGGGGGCTAGGGAGCAGTACTTC.

The chain uses TRBV30 and TRBJ1-3; a possible D gene is TRBD1 (5 bases). The CDR3 length is 16 residues. The V end was cut by 2 bases, the J end by 2 bases, with 16 bases between. The germline gives CDR1 GTSNPN, CDR2 SVGIG (reference sequence). CDR3 loop: CAWSSQTRVPGNTIYF. The CDR3, as DNA: TGTGCCTGGAGTTCCCAAACCAGGGTTCCTGGAAACACCATATATTTT.

CDR3 in amino acids: CASSPGGGFGQFEQFF. The CDR3 region has the DNA TGTGCCAGCAGCCCCGGCGGGGGTTTCGGACAATTTGAGCAGTTCTTC. The V and J genes are TRBV11-3 and TRBJ2-1; 7 nucleotides agree with TRBD2. This CDR3 comprises 16 residues. Per germline, CDR1 SGHNT and CDR2 YENEEA. Losses at the gene ends were 5 bases for V and 9 bases for J; bases not matched to a gene: 16.

On this clone: Other nucleotide sequences in the sample specify the same CDR3. The genes are TRBV27 and TRBJ1-1; D is ambiguous. V dropped 3 bases and J dropped 2 bases, with 7 bases sitting between them. This CDR3 is 13 amino acids long. Germline V gives CDR1 MNHEY, CDR2 SMNVEV (reference sequence). CDR3: CASSLGRNTEAFF. CDR3 sequence (DNA): TGTGCCAGCAGTTTGGGGAGAAACACTGAAGCTTTCTTT.

This clone is a singleton in its sample. The rearrangement joins TRBV19 to TRBJ1-1; D perhaps matches TRBD1 (5 bases). The V gene's germline CDR1 is LNHDA and CDR2 SQIVND (reference sequence). The V end lost 7 bases, the J end lost 7 bases, and 19 bases lay between the germline ends. The CDR3 is 14 amino acids. The CDR3 region is CASTLDGDRGEAFF. In nucleotides, the CDR3 is TGTGCCAGTACCCTAGATGGAGACAGAGGTGAAGCTTTCTTT. Combining the CDR3 with reference TRBV19 and TRBJ1-1 gives the whole variable domain DGGITQSPKYLFRKEGQNVTLSCEQNLNHDAMYWYRQDPGQGLRLIYYSQIVNDFQKGDIAEGYSVSREKKESFPLTVTSAQKNPTAFYLCASTLDGDRGEAFFGQGTRLTVV.

V usage is TRBV5-1 and J usage is TRBJ1-5; D call uncertain. The V gene's germline CDR1 is SGHRS and CDR2 YFSETQ. Trimming removed 0 bases at V and 7 bases at J, with 5 bases between. The CDR3 sequence is 12 residues long. This chain's CDR3 is CASSLDGQPQHF. CDR3 nucleotide sequence: TGCGCCAGCAGCTTGGATGGCCAGCCCCAGCATTTT. Combining the CDR3 with reference TRBV5-1 and TRBJ1-5 gives the whole variable domain KAGVTQTPRYLIKTRGQQVTLSCSPISGHRSVSWYQQTPGQGLQFLFEYFSETQRNKGNFPGRFSGRQFSNSRSEMNVSTLELGDSALYLCASSLDGQPQHFGDGTRLSIL.